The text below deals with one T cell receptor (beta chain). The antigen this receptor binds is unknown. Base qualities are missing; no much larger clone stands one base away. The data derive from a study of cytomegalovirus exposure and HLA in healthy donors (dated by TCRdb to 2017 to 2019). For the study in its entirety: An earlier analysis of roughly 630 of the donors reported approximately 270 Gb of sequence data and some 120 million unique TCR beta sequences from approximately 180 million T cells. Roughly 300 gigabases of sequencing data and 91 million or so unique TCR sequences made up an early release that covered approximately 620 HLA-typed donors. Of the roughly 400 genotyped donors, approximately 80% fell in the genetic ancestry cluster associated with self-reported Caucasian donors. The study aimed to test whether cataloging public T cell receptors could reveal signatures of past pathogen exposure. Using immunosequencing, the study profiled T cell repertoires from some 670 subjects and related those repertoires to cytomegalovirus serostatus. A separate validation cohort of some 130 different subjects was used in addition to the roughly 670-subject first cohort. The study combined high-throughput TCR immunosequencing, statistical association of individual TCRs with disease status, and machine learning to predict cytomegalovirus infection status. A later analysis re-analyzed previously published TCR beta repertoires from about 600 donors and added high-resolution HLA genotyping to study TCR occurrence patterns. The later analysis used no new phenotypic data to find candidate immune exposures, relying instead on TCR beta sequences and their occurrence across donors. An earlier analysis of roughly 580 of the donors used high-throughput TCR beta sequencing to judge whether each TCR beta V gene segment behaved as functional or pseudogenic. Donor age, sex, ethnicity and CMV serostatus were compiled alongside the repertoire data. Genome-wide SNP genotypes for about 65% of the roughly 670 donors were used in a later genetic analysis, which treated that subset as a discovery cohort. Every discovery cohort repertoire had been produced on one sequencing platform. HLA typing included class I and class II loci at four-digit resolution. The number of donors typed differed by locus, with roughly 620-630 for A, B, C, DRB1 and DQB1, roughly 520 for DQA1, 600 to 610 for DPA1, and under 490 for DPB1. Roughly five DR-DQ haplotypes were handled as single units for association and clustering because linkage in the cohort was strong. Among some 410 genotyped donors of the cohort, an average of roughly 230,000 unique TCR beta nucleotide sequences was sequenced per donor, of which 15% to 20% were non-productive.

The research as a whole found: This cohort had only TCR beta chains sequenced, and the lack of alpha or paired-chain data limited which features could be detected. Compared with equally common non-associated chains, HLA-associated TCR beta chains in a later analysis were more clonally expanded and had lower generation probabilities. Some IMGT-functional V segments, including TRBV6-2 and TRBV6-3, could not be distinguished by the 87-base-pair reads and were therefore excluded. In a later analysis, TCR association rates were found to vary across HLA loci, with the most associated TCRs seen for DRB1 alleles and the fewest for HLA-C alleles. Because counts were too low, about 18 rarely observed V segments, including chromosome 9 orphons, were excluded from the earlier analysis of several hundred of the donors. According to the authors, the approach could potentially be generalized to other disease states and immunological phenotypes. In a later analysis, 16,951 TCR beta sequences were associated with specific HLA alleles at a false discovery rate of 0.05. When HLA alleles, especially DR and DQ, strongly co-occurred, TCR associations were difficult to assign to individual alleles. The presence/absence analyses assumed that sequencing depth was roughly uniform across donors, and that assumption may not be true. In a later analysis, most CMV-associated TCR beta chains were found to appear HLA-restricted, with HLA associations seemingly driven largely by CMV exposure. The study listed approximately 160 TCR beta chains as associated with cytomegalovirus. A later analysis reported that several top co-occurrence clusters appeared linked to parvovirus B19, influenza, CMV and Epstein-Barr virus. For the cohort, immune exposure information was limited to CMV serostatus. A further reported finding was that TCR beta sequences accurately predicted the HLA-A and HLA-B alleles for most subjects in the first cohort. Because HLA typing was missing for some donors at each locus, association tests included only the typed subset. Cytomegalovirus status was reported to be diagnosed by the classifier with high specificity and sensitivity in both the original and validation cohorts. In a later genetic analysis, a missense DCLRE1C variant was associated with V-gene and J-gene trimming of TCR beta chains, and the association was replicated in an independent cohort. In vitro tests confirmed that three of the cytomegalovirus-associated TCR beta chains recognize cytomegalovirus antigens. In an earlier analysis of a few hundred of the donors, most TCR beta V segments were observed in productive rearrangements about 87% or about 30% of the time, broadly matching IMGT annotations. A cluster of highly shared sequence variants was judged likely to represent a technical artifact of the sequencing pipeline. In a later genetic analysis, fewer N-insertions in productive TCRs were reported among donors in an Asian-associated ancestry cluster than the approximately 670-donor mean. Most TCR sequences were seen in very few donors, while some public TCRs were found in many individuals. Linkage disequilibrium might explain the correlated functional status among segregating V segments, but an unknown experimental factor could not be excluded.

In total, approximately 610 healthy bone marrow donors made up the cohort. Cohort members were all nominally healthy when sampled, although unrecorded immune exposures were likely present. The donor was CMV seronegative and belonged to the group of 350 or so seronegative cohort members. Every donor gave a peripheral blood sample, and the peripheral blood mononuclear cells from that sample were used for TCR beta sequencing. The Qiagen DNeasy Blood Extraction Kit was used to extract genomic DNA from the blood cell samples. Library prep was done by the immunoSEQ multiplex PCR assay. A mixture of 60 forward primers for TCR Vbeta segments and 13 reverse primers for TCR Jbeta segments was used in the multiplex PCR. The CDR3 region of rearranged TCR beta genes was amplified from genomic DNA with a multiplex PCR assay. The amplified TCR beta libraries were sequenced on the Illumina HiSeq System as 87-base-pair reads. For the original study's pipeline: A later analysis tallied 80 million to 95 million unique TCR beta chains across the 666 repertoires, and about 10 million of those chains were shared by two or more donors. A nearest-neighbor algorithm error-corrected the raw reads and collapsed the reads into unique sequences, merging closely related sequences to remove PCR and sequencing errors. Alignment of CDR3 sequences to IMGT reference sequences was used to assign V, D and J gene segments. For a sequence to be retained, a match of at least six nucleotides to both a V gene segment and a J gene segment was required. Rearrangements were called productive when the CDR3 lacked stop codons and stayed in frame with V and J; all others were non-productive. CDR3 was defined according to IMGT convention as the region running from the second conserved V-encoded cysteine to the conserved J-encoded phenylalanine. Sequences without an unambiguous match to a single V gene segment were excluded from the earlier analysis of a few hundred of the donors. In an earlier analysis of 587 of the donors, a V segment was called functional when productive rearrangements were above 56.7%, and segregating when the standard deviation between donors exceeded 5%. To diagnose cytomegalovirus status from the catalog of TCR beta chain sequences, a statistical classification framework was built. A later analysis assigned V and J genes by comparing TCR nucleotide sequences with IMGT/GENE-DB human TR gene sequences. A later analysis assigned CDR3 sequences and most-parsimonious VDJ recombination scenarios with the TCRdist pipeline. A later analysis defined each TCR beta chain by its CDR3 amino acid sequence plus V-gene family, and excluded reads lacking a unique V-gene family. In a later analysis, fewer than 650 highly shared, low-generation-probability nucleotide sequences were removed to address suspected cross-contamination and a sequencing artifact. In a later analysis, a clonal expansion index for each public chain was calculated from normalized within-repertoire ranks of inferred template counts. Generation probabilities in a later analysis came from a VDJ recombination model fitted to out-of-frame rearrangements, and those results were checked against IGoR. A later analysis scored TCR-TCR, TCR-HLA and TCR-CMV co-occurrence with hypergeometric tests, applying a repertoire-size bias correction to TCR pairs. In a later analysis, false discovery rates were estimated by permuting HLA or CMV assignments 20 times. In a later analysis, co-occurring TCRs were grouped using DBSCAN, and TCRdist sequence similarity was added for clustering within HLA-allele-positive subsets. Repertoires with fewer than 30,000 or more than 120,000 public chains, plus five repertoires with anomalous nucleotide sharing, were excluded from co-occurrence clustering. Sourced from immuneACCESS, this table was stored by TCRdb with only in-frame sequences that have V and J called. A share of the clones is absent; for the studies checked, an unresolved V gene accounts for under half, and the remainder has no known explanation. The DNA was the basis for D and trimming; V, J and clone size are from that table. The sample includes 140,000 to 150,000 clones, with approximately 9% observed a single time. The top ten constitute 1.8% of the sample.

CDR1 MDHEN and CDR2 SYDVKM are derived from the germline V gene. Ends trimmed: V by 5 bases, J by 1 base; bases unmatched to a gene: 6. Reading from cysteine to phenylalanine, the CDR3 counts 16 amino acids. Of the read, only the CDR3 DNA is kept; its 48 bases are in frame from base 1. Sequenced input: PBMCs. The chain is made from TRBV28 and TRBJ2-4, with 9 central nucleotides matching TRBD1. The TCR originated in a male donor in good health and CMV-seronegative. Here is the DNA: TGTGCCAGCAGTCCCGGGGACAGGGTGGCCAAAAACATTCAGTACTTC. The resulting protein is CASSPGDRVAKNIQYF.